This TCR beta chain was observed in a study of identical twins. Regarding the study as a whole: Conclusions were drawn cross-sectionally by statistical analysis, without following the same donors.

TCRdb reprocessed the 5' RACE reads via MiXCR and lists one record per CDR3 protein. This sample has roughly 1,500,000 distinct CDR3 sequences; under 35% occur once, and the top ten carry approximately 0.29%. Worth noting for this clonotype: The antigen remains unidentified. One end of the junction varies from germline; a read error may be responsible.

This TCR derives from a newborn girl in good health. The sequencing sample was made of cord blood.

This CDR3 reads CDSSLAHRGRGEKLFF. The CDR3 DNA reads TGTGACAGCAGCTTAGCCCACAGGGGTCGGGGAGAAAAACTGTTTTTT. V and J are TRBV7-2 and TRBJ1-4; 7 bases line up with TRBD1. In germline, CDR1 is SGHTA, CDR2 FQGNSA. CDR3 size: 16 residues.